Listed here are 31 T cell receptor beta chains from one sample, sequenced in a study of shared clonotypes between healthy human individuals. The table came from immunoSEQ multiplex PCR; TCRdb's copy has only in-frame clones and leaves some out. The sample includes 2,500,000 or so clones, roughly nine tenths of them seen just once. Material: naive CD4+ T cells sorted from blood. As for subset: CD45RA+ positively selected. These receptors were collected from a man aged 18 to 30 in good health.

This chain links TRBV11-3 with TRBJ2-2; D unresolved. The CDR3 is made up of 12 amino acids. Germline V gives CDR1 SGHNT, CDR2 YENEEA. V lost 5 bases, J lost 1 base, and 2 bases lay in between. The CDR3 sequence: CASSQNTGELFF. CDR3 sequence (DNA): TGTGCCAGCAGCCAGAACACCGGGGAGCTGTTTTTT.

For this clone: The same CDR3 is also encoded by other DNA sequences in this sample. The genes are TRBV27 and TRBJ2-7; the D gene is possibly TRBD1 (6 bases). The V gene lost 0 bases and the J gene lost 1 base, with 7 bases spanning the gap. This CDR3 region has 14 residues. The germline CDR1 and CDR2 sequences are MNHEY and SMNVEV (reference sequence). The CDR3 nucleotides read TGTGCCAGCAGTTTATCCGGACAGTCCTACGAGCAGTACTTC. This sequence encodes CASSLSGQSYEQYF.

The rearrangement joins TRBV25-1 to TRBJ2-1, with 12 positions matching TRBD2. The CDR3 has 15 amino acids. Trimming took 4 bases from V and 8 from J; bases not matched to a gene: 6. The germline V gene encodes CDR1 MGHDK and CDR2 SYGVNS. CDR3 in DNA: TGTGCCAGCAGTGTACCGGGACTAGCGGGTTATGAGCAGTTCTTC. The encoded protein is CASSVPGLAGYEQFF.

The DNA for the CDR3 is TGTGCCAGCAGCCAAACTACGACAGGGACTAGGGAAAAACTGTTTTTT. Its translation is CASSQTTTGTREKLFF. The chain employs TRBV4-2 and TRBJ1-4; 7 bases align to TRBD1. There are 16 residues in the CDR3. The V and J ends lost 2 bases and 8 bases, in that order; junction bases with no gene match: 11. The germline V gene encodes CDR1 LGHNA and CDR2 YNFKEQ.

The V and J genes are TRBV19 and TRBJ1-5, with 9 bases matching TRBD1. Per the germline V gene, CDR1 is LNHDA and CDR2 is SQIVND (reference sequence). Trimming removed 3 bases from V and 6 bases from J; junction bases left unmatched: 15. CDR3 length: 18 residues. As DNA, the CDR3 is TGTGCCAGTAGTATGTCTTCGGCGGGACAGGGTGTCGTTCAGCCCCAGCATTTT. It is translated as CASSMSSAGQGVVQPQHF.

The chain couples TRBV7-6 to TRBJ1-3; a possible D gene is TRBD1 (5 bases). This CDR3 is 14 amino acids long. Germline assignment: CDR1 SGHVS and CDR2 FNYEAQ. Between the trimmed V and J ends, which lost 3 bases and 4 bases, there was a span of 10 bases. CDR3 region: CASSLQGGGNTIYF. The CDR3 DNA reads TGTGCCAGCAGCTTGCAGGGTGGAGGAAACACCATATATTTT.

This clone was found a few times. The V call is TRBV7-9, the J call TRBJ1-5, with TRBD1 matching over 8 bases. Germline loops: CDR1 SEHNR, CDR2 FQNEAQ (reference sequence). The CDR3 is 15 residues long. The trim removed 5 bases at V and 3 bases at J, leaving 6 bases unmatched. In nucleotides, the CDR3 is TGTGCCAGCAGCCCCCAGGGGGCCCCCAATCAGCCCCAGCATTTT. Translating it yields CASSPQGAPNQPQHF.

V gene TRBV7-2 combines with J gene TRBJ2-1; D possibly corresponds to TRBD2 (6 bases). V was shortened by 4 bases and J by 7 bases, with 17 bases between the two germline ends. The CDR3 spans 15 residues. Germline assignment: CDR1 SGHTA and CDR2 FQGNSA. The CDR3 sequence is CASSSSPGLPNEQFF. For the CDR3, the DNA is TGTGCCAGCAGCTCGTCCCCGGGACTCCCGAATGAGCAGTTCTTC.

This chain links TRBV19 with TRBJ1-5; 7 positions match TRBD1. The length of the CDR3 is 17 residues. The V segment lost 5 bases and the J segment 5 bases; nucleotides outside the gene matches: 15. Germline lookup yields CDR1 LNHDA and CDR2 SQIVND (reference sequence). CDR3 sequence: CASSSRINRGHDQPQHF. Here the CDR3 DNA reads TGTGCCAGTAGTTCTAGGATTAACAGGGGTCACGATCAGCCCCAGCATTTT.

V usage is TRBV19 and J usage is TRBJ2-2, with D maybe TRBD2 (6 bases). There are 14 residues in the CDR3. Trimming removed 7 bases at V and 2 bases at J, with 11 bases between. Germline lookup yields CDR1 LNHDA and CDR2 SQIVND (reference sequence). The CDR3: CASTRGGNTGELFF. The CDR3 DNA is TGTGCCAGTACTAGGGGAGGCAACACCGGGGAGCTGTTTTTT.

The J gene is TRBJ1-4, the V gene TRBV19; 8 bases map to TRBD1. CDR1 is LNHDA, CDR2 SQIVND, per germline (reference sequence). This CDR3 has 14 residues. CDR3 region: CGSTMAGGFEKLFF. The CDR3 DNA follows: TGTGGCAGCACTATGGCAGGGGGCTTTGAAAAACTGTTTTTT.

This chain links TRBV5-5 with TRBJ1-1; D unclear. The CDR3 is made up of 14 amino acids. Germline CDR1 and CDR2: SGHKS and YYEKEE (reference sequence). V lost 4 bases to trimming and J lost 4 bases, with 14 bases between them. The CDR3 nucleotides read TGTGCCAGCAGCCCAAGGGAAGGGAGCACTGAAGCTTTCTTT. It codes for CASSPREGSTEAFF.

This chain joins TRBV18 and TRBJ2-3; 9 nucleotides align to TRBD2. Germline V lookup: CDR1 KGHSH, CDR2 LQKENI. This CDR3 has 18 residues. Trimming cost V 3 bases and J 0 bases; bases outside gene matches: 10. In DNA form, the CDR3 reads TGTGCCAGCTCACCGGGCGGGGGGGCCAGGAGTAGCACAGATACGCAGTATTTT. Amino acid sequence: CASSPGGGARSSTDTQYF.

V usage is TRBV6-1 and J usage is TRBJ1-5; D may be TRBD1 (5 bases). Germline CDR1 reads MNHNS; CDR2 reads SASEGT. The CDR3 has 15 amino acids. The ends were cut back, 7 bases at V and 1 base at J, with 14 bases in the middle. The CDR3 nucleotides read TGTGCCAGCAAAGAGACAGCCCTGAGCAATCAGCCCCAGCATTTT. Translation gives CASKETALSNQPQHF.

The chain carries TRBV5-8 and TRBJ2-6; D not certain. The CDR3 loop spans 14 amino acids. Trimming stripped 0 bases from V and 4 bases from J, with 5 bases between. CDR1 and CDR2 from the germline V gene are SGHTS and YDEGEE. CDR3 sequence (DNA): TGTGCCAGCAGCTTGGGGCCCGGGGCCAACGTCCTGACTTTC. Amino acids: CASSLGPGANVLTF.

V gene TRBV19 combines with J gene TRBJ1-5; TRBD1 matches 7 bases. Germline CDR1 reads LNHDA; CDR2 reads SQIVND (reference sequence). V lost 1 base to trimming and J lost 7 bases; unmatched junction nucleotides: 7. The CDR3 is made up of 15 amino acids. The CDR3 DNA reads as TGTGCCAGTAGTATAGTGGGCAGGGGGTCGCAGCCCCAGCATTTT. It encodes CASSIVGRGSQPQHF.

The chain joins TRBV5-1 to TRBJ2-7; 10 bases line up with TRBD1. The CDR3 runs to 14 residues. Germline trimming cut 6 bases from V and 4 bases from J; bases unmatched to any gene: 7. Germline assignment: CDR1 SGHRS and CDR2 YFSETQ. CDR3 region: CASTTGTGDYEQYF. In nucleotides, the CDR3 is TGCGCCAGCACCACCGGGACAGGGGATTACGAGCAGTACTTC.

The rearrangement joins TRBV18 to TRBJ2-5, with D perhaps being TRBD1 or TRBD2 (6 bases each). The J call is in doubt because the DNA end fits TRBJ2-7 better. The CDR3 length is 13 residues. Germline assignment: CDR1 KGHSH and CDR2 LQKENI. CDR3 nucleotide sequence: TGTGCCAGCTCGGGGGGCAGCTCCTACGAGCAGTACTTC. Amino acid sequence: CASSGGSSYEQYF.

This chain joins TRBV2 and TRBJ1-6, with D unresolved. CDR1 and CDR2 from the germline V gene are SNHLY and FYNNEI. CDR3 length equals 15 residues. V lost 3 bases, J lost 6 bases, and 12 bases lay in between. The CDR3 sequence: CASSESGSFNSPLHF. DNA for the CDR3: TGTGCCAGCAGTGAGTCTGGCTCATTTAATTCACCCCTCCACTTT.

The V call is TRBV29-1, the J call TRBJ2-7; D may be TRBD2 (6 bases). Germline V gene sequence: CDR1 SQVTM, CDR2 ANQGSEA. CDR3 length: 14 residues. V gave up 6 bases and J gave up 0 bases, with 15 bases separating them. In DNA form, the CDR3 reads TGCAGCGTCCCACGGGCGGGGAGCTCCTACGAGCAGTACTTC. This gives the protein CSVPRAGSSYEQYF.

The chain links TRBV21-1 to TRBJ1-5; the table gives TRBD1 as D, unverified against the DNA. TRBV21-1 is noted as a pseudogene. The CDR3 consists of 16 residues. CDR3 sequence reads: CASSIRGWKADQPQHF. The CDR3 DNA follows: TGTGCCAGCAGCATAAGGGGCTGGAAGGCGGATCAGCCCCAGCATTTT.

The sample holds one count of this clone. This chain uses TRBV7-9 with TRBJ1-3; D call uncertain. Trimming stripped 7 bases from V and 5 bases from J, with 12 bases between. This CDR3 has 13 amino acids. CDR1 and CDR2 (germline): SEHNR, FQNEAQ (reference sequence). CDR3 in amino acids: CASIESGRNTIYF. The CDR3 nucleotides are TGTGCCAGCATCGAGTCTGGGAGAAACACCATATATTTT.

The chain carries TRBV25-1 and TRBJ1-6; D gene unclear. This CDR3 region has 14 residues. The V end was cut by 4 bases, the J end by 7 bases, with 11 bases between. Germline CDR1 and CDR2: MGHDK and SYGVNS. This CDR3 reads CASSAGSSNSPLHF. As DNA, the CDR3 is TGTGCCAGCAGTGCCGGGTCATCGAATTCACCCCTCCACTTT.

The table lists this clone with a few counts. J is TRBJ1-5 and V is TRBV30, with TRBD1 matching over 7 bases. The CDR3 has 14 amino acids. Germline CDR1 reads GTSNPN; CDR2 reads SVGIG (reference sequence). With 5 bases clipped from V and 4 bases from J, the junction kept 8 bases outside the gene matches. Here the CDR3 DNA reads TGTGCCTGGGCTACCGGGACAGTAAATCAGCCCCAGCATTTT. Translating gives CAWATGTVNQPQHF.

This clone was recorded once. The J gene is TRBJ2-3, the V gene TRBV13, with 9 positions matching TRBD2. The V and J ends lost 1 base and 2 bases, in that order; junction bases with no gene match: 7. Germline CDR1 reads PRHDT; CDR2 reads FYEKMQ (reference sequence). The CDR3 covers 17 residues. The CDR3 reads CASSLEAGGAYTDTQYF. CDR3 coding DNA: TGTGCCAGCAGCTTAGAGGCGGGAGGGGCGTACACAGATACGCAGTATTTT.

The chain uses TRBV11-2 and TRBJ2-3; 9 bases agree with TRBD1. Unmatched junction bases numbered 5, after V lost 4 bases and J lost 3 bases. Germline V gene sequence: CDR1 SGHAT, CDR2 FQNNGV. The CDR3 consists of 15 residues. The CDR3 DNA reads TGTGCCAGCAGCTACAGGGGGCGCGATACAGATACGCAGTATTTT. Translation gives CASSYRGRDTDTQYF.

The chain couples TRBV28 to TRBJ1-3; the D is unclear. The ends were cut back, 1 base at V and 4 bases at J, with 11 bases in the middle. Germline CDR1 and CDR2: MDHEN and SYDVKM. The CDR3 is 15 amino acids. The CDR3 here is CASSLSAGIGNTIYF. In nucleotides, the CDR3 is TGTGCCAGCAGTTTATCAGCGGGGATCGGAAACACCATATATTTT.

For this clone: The sample carries other DNA sequences with the same CDR3. The chain joins TRBV6-5 to TRBJ1-5; D not certain. From germline, CDR1 is MNHEY and CDR2 SVGAGI. This CDR3 contains 11 residues. Trimming took 6 bases from V and 4 from J, leaving 4 bases between them. Written as DNA, the CDR3 is TGTGCCAGCAGCATTAATCAGCCCCAGCATTTT. It translates to CASSINQPQHF.

As regards this clone: The same CDR3 arises from other DNA sequences in this sample as well. The chain is built from TRBV10-3 and TRBJ1-5, with D possibly matching TRBD1 (5 bases). Germline assignment: CDR1 ENHRY and CDR2 SYGVKD. V lost 4 bases and J 2 bases, leaving 9 bases between the germline ends. There are 14 residues in the CDR3. CDR3: CAISGGQGNQPQHF. The CDR3 DNA sequence: TGTGCCATCAGTGGGGGCCAGGGCAATCAGCCCCAGCATTTT.

CDR3: CASSQTYEQYF. CDR3 nucleotides: TGTGCCAGCAGCCAGACCTACGAGCAGTACTTC. The chain links TRBV6-9 to TRBJ2-7; D remains unclear. With 6 bases removed from V and 2 bases from J, the gap between germline ends came to 5 bases. Germline assignment: CDR1 MNHGY and CDR2 SVAAGI. CDR3 length equals 11 residues.

This chain joins TRBV5-4 and TRBJ2-7, with 10 bases that match TRBD2. There are 15 residues in the CDR3. Germline lookup yields CDR1 SGHNT and CDR2 YYREEE (reference sequence). Trimming took 7 bases from V and 5 from J; bases not matched to a gene: 12. This CDR3 reads CASGSPSGRLNEQYF. CDR3 DNA: TGTGCCAGCGGGTCTCCTAGCGGGAGATTGAACGAGCAGTACTTC. Variable domain in full (rest from reference TRBV5-4 and TRBJ2-7): ETGVTQSPTHLIKTRGQQVTLRCSSQSGHNTVSWYQQALGQGPQFIFQYYREEENGRGNFPPRFSGLQFPNYSSELNVNALELDDSALYLCASGSPSGRLNEQYFGPGTRLTVT.